This passage covers 23 T cell receptor beta chains from one sample sequenced in a study of sequential checkpoint blockade in melanoma. Sample treatment: randomized to nivolumab then ipilimumab (arm A) or the reverse (arm B). The table came from immunoSEQ multiplex PCR; TCRdb's copy has only in-frame clones and leaves some out. There are 8,000 to 10,000 clones in the sample; about 24% occur only once, and around 16% lies in the top ten. This specimen consisted of tumor tissue (inferred from file names), obtained from a patient given nivolumab and ipilimumab in sequence. The receptors were gathered from a human donor with melanoma.

This clone was counted a few times. V and J are TRBV6-8 and TRBJ1-1, with TRBD1 matching 9 bases. V dropped 1 base and J dropped 8; count of bases not matched to a gene: 14. CDR1 and CDR2 from the germline V gene are MNHGY and SAAAGT. The CDR3 covers 17 residues. The CDR3 sequence is CASSYYGTGSAQTEAFF. Here the CDR3 DNA reads TGTGCCAGCAGTTACTATGGGACAGGGTCAGCACAAACGGAAGCTTTCTTT.

This clone was picked up a small number of times. This chain uses TRBV6-8 with TRBJ1-1; TRBD1 agrees at 8 bases. V gave up 6 bases and J gave up 11 bases; unmatched junction bases: 20. The germline gives CDR1 MNHGY, CDR2 SAAAGT. CDR3 length: 16 amino acids. This chain's CDR3 is CASSPTDRGKRVKAFF. The CDR3, as DNA: TGTGCCAGCAGCCCAACTGACAGGGGAAAAAGAGTGAAGGCTTTCTTT.

CDR3 sequence (DNA): TGCAGCGTTGATCTGATGGGACTAGCGGGAAGCGGGCAGTACTTC. Its protein is CSVDLMGLAGSGQYF. The chain employs TRBV29-1 and TRBJ2-7, with TRBD2 matching over 13 bases. The germline V gene has CDR1 SQVTM and CDR2 ANQGSEA. V shed 3 bases and J 9 bases; nucleotides not matched to a gene: 11. The CDR3 consists of 15 residues.

The V and J genes are TRBV28 and TRBJ2-3; D is possibly TRBD1 (6 bases). In germline, CDR1 is MDHEN, CDR2 SYDVKM. The CDR3 totals 20 residues. The germline V and J ends were trimmed by 5 bases and 1 base, with 28 bases remaining between them. The DNA of the CDR3 is TGTGCCAGCAGTCGCTCACTCGTTAGACAGGCTTCCAGAGGCACAGATACGCAGTATTTT. The encoded protein is CASSRSLVRQASRGTDTQYF.

The table lists this clone with many counts. This chain uses TRBV11-3 with TRBJ1-1, with 9 bases matching TRBD1. The CDR3 sequence is 14 residues long. V lost 3 bases and J lost 7; bases outside the gene matches: 6. Germline lookup yields CDR1 SGHNT and CDR2 YENEEA. The CDR3, as DNA: TGTGCCAGCAGCTTGGACAGGGGCATCCATGAAGCTTTCTTT. It is translated as CASSLDRGIHEAFF.

This clone was counted a few times. V gene TRBV6-8 combines with J gene TRBJ2-1; the match to TRBD2 covers 12 bases. Germline CDR1 and CDR2: MNHGY and SAAAGT. V lost 8 bases to trimming and J lost 6 bases; unmatched junction nucleotides: 11. This CDR3 contains 16 residues. DNA of the CDR3: TGTGCCAGCGACAAGGGACTAGCGGGCTTCCTCAATGAGCAGTTCTTC. As protein: CASDKGLAGFLNEQFF.

The genes are TRBV19 and TRBJ1-2; D is ambiguous. This CDR3 has 13 residues. CDR1 is LNHDA and CDR2 is SQIVND in the germline V gene (reference sequence). The V gene lost 3 bases and the J gene lost 7 bases, with 12 bases spanning the gap. CDR3 region: CASSISGWIGYTF. The CDR3 nucleotides are TGTGCCAGTAGTATTTCTGGTTGGATTGGCTACACCTTC. The full variable domain, its missing parts supplied by reference TRBV19 and TRBJ1-2, is DGGITQSPKYLFRKEGQNVTLSCEQNLNHDAMYWYRQDPGQGLRLIYYSQIVNDFQKGDIAEGYSVSREKKESFPLTVTSAQKNPTAFYLCASSISGWIGYTFGSGTRLTVV.

The chain has TRBV6-8 and TRBJ2-1; D possibly corresponds to TRBD1 (6 bases). The ends were cut back, 7 bases at V and 2 bases at J, with 9 bases in the middle. Germline loops: CDR1 MNHGY, CDR2 SAAAGT. The CDR3 runs 13 residues. The CDR3, as DNA: TGTGCCAGCAAGGGGGACGCCTACAATGAGCAGTTCTTC. Translated: CASKGDAYNEQFF.

This clone appeared many times. The chain carries TRBV6-8 and TRBJ1-5; perhaps TRBD1 as D (6 bases). Deletions cut 6 bases from V and 5 bases from J, with 14 bases between. CDR1 and CDR2 (germline): MNHGY, SAAAGT. There are 14 residues in the CDR3. CDR3 sequence: CASRGPGAHQPQHF. CDR3 coding DNA: TGTGCCAGCAGGGGTCCGGGGGCCCATCAGCCCCAGCATTTT.

The chain uses TRBV9 and TRBJ1-4, with D unresolved. V shed 0 bases and J shed 8 bases, with 5 bases lying between them. This CDR3 is 12 amino acids long. CDR1 and CDR2 from the germline V gene are SGDLS and YYNGEE. Here the CDR3 DNA reads TGTGCCAGCAGCGTAGACGGAGAAAAACTGTTTTTT. This encodes CASSVDGEKLFF.

The rearrangement links TRBV6-8 to TRBJ1-1; TRBD1 might be the D (6 bases). This CDR3 is built from 14 residues. The V gene's germline CDR1 is MNHGY and CDR2 SAAAGT. Trimming left V 6 bases short and J 5 bases short, with 16 bases between. As DNA, the CDR3 is TGTGCCAGCAGACCCGGGACACCCGGGACTGAAGCTTTCTTT. Residues: CASRPGTPGTEAFF.

J is TRBJ2-5 and V is TRBV9, with 12 nucleotides matching TRBD1. V gave up 4 bases and J gave up 4 bases; unmatched junction bases: 8. Germline V gives CDR1 SGDLS, CDR2 YYNGEE. This CDR3 is built from 16 residues. For the CDR3, the DNA is TGTGCCAGCAGCCTGGGACAGGGGGCATGGGGAGAGACCCAGTACTTC. It codes for CASSLGQGAWGETQYF.

By share of the sample, this clone is medium-sized. V usage is TRBV25-1 and J usage is TRBJ2-2; D is ambiguous. Trimming stripped 4 bases from V and 4 bases from J, with 13 bases between. The CDR3 length is 15 residues. CDR1 and CDR2 (germline): MGHDK, SYGVNS. The CDR3 spells CASSAFQFSTGELFF. CDR3 bases: TGTGCCAGCAGTGCTTTCCAATTTTCCACCGGGGAGCTGTTTTTT.

The chain couples TRBV29-1 to TRBJ2-1, with TRBD1 identical over 9 bases. This CDR3 is 15 amino acids long. Germline V gene sequence: CDR1 SQVTM, CDR2 ANQGSEA. Losses at the gene ends were 0 bases for V and 5 bases for J; bases not matched to a gene: 5. The CDR3 is CSVEETGGSHNEQFF. The CDR3 DNA is TGCAGCGTTGAAGAGACAGGGGGGTCCCACAATGAGCAGTTCTTC.

This clone was observed a few times. J is TRBJ1-4 and V is TRBV6-8, with 10 bases aligning to TRBD1. The CDR3 length is 17 residues. V dropped 6 bases and J dropped 7; count of bases not matched to a gene: 14. Looked up from germline, CDR1 is MNHGY and CDR2 is SAAAGT. The CDR3 region is CASSFGASGTGVEKLFF. CDR3 nucleotide sequence: TGTGCCAGCAGCTTCGGGGCCTCCGGGACAGGGGTTGAAAAACTGTTTTTT.

This clone has a handful of counts. The V call is TRBV6-8, the J call TRBJ2-7; D call uncertain. This CDR3 has 15 residues. The V end lost 5 bases, the J end lost 1 base, and 15 bases lay between the germline ends. Germline V lookup: CDR1 MNHGY, CDR2 SAAAGT. DNA for the CDR3: TGTGCCAGCAGTCCAACGGGCACAGCTTCCTACGAGCAGTACTTC. Its translation: CASSPTGTASYEQYF.

This clone was recorded a few times. This chain links TRBV7-8 with TRBJ1-6; TRBD1 matches at 9 bases. V trimming: 5 bases; J trimming: 10 bases; junction bases outside the gene matches: 3. The CDR3 contains 13 residues. Germline-derived CDR1 and CDR2 are SGHVS and FQNEAQ. The CDR3 is CASSLDRGSPLHF. The CDR3 DNA sequence: TGTGCCAGCAGCCTGGACAGGGGCTCACCCCTCCACTTT.

Written as DNA, the CDR3 is TGCGCCAGCAGCTTGGGGCGGACCAACACCGGGGAGCTGTTTTTT. Amino acid sequence: CASSLGRTNTGELFF. The chain uses TRBV5-1 and TRBJ2-2; D unclear. CDR3 length: 15 residues. Germline V gives CDR1 SGHRS, CDR2 YFSETQ. V gave up 0 bases and J gave up 2 bases, with 8 bases separating them.

The chain links TRBV5-1 to TRBJ2-7, with 7 bases matching TRBD1. This CDR3 spans 14 amino acids. CDR1 SGHRS and CDR2 YFSETQ come from the germline V gene. The V segment lost 4 bases and the J segment 7 bases; nucleotides outside the gene matches: 11. CDR3 sequence: CASSQDSGTDEQYF. CDR3 nucleotides: TGCGCCAGCAGCCAAGACTCCGGGACAGATGAGCAGTACTTC.

The chain employs TRBV29-1 and TRBJ2-1; the D gene is possibly TRBD2 (6 bases). V gave up 5 bases and J gave up 0 bases, with 17 bases separating them. CDR1 is SQVTM, CDR2 ANQGSEA, per germline. This CDR3 spans 16 amino acids. In DNA, the CDR3 is TGCAGCGTTCAATCCCTGACTAGTAGCTCCTACAATGAGCAGTTCTTC. This codes for CSVQSLTSSSYNEQFF.

The CDR3 sequence: CASSYVRGNQPQHF. The DNA for the CDR3 is TGTGCCAGCAGTTACGTCAGGGGCAATCAGCCCCAGCATTTT. This chain uses TRBV6-7 with TRBJ1-5, with D perhaps matching TRBD1 (5 bases). TRBV6-7 is an ORF; its function is uncertain. Trimming shortened V by 2 bases and J by 2 bases, and 7 bases separated the two germline ends. The CDR3 contains 14 residues.

This clone was seen many times. The chain links TRBV4-1 to TRBJ2-3; 14 bases line up with TRBD2. There are 19 residues in the CDR3. V trimming: 1 base; J trimming: 4 bases; junction bases outside the gene matches: 10. Germline lookup yields CDR1 MGHRA and CDR2 YSYEKL. The DNA for the CDR3 is TGCGCCAGCAGCCAAGGGGGACTAGCGGGAGTCTGGGGTTCAGATACGCAGTATTTT. It specifies CASSQGGLAGVWGSDTQYF.

This clone rates as medium-sized. The chain is built from TRBV11-3 and TRBJ1-4; D ambiguous. V was trimmed by 3 bases and J by 5 bases, leaving 16 bases between them. The CDR3 has 16 residues. The V gene's germline CDR1 is SGHNT and CDR2 YENEEA. The CDR3 region is CASSLAGFGKNEKLFF. DNA of the CDR3: TGTGCCAGCAGCTTGGCGGGTTTCGGAAAAAATGAAAAACTGTTTTTT.